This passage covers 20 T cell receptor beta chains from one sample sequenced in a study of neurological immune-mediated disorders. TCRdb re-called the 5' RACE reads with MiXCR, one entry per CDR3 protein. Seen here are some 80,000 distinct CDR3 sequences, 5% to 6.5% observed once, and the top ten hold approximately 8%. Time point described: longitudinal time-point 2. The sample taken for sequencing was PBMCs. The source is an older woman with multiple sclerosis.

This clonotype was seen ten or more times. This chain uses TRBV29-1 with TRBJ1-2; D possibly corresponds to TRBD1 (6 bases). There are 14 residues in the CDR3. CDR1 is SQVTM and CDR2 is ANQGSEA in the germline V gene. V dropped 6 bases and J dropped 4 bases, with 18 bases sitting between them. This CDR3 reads CSVPRGASSYGYTF. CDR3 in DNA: TGCAGCGTCCCTCGGGGGGCGAGCTCCTATGGCTACACCTTC.

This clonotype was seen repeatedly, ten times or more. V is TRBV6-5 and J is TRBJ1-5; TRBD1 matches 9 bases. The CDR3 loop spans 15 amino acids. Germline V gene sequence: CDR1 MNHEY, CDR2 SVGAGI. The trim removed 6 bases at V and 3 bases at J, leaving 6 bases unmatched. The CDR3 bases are TGTGCCAGCAGAACTGACAGGGGGATCAATCAGCCCCAGCATTTT. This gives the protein CASRTDRGINQPQHF.

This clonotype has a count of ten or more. The DNA of the CDR3 is TGTGCCAGCAGCTTATTGGGTTCACCCCTCCACTTT. Its protein product is CASSLLGSPLHF. The rearrangement uses TRBV7-6 and TRBJ1-6, with no clear D. Germline CDR1 reads SGHVS; CDR2 reads FNYEAQ. Trimming stripped 2 bases from V and 9 bases from J, with 5 bases between. The CDR3 spans 12 residues.

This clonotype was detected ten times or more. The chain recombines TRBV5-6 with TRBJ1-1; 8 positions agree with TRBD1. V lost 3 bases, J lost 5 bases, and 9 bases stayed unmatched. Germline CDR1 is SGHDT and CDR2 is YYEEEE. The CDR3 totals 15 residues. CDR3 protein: CASSWGQAKLTEAFF. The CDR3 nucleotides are TGTGCCAGCAGCTGGGGACAGGCTAAGCTAACTGAAGCTTTCTTT.

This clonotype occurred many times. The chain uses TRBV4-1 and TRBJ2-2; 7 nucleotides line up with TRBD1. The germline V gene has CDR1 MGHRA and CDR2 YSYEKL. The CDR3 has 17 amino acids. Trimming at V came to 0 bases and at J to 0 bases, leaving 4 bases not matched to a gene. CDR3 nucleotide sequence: TGCGCCAGCAGCCAAGAACAGGGGTCCGCGAACACCGGGGAGCTGTTTTTT. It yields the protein CASSQEQGSANTGELFF.

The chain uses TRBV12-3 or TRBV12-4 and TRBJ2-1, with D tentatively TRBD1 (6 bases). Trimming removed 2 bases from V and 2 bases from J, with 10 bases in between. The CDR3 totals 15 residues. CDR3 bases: TGTGCCAGCAGTTTAAGGGGGTCGGCCTACAATGAGCAGTTCTTC. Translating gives CASSLRGSAYNEQFF.

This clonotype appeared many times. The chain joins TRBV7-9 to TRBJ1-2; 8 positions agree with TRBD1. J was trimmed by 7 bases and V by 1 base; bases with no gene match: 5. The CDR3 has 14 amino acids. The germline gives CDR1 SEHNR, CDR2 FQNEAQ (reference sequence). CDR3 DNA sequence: TGTGCCAGCAGCTTAGGTCAGGGGGCGTTTGGCTACACCTTC. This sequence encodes CASSLGQGAFGYTF.

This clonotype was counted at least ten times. Written as DNA, the CDR3 is TGCGCCAGCAGTCCTGGGACAGGGGACTACGAGCAGTACTTC. Translated: CASSPGTGDYEQYF. The gene calls are TRBV5-1 and TRBJ2-7; 10 bases agree with TRBD1. V shed 5 bases, J shed 3 bases, and the junction held 5 bases outside the gene matches. The CDR3 covers 14 residues. Germline CDR1 SGHRS, CDR2 YFSETQ.

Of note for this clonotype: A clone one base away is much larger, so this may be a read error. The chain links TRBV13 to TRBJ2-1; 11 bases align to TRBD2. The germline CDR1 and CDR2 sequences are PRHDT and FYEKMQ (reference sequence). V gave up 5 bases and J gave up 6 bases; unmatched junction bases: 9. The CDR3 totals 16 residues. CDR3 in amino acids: CASSNLGLAAPNEQFF. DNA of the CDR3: TGTGCCAGCAGCAACCTGGGACTAGCGGCCCCCAATGAGCAGTTCTTC.

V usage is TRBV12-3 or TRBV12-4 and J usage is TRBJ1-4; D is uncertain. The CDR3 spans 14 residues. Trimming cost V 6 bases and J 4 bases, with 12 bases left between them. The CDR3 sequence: CASRGSSLNEKLFF. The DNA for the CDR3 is TGTGCCAGCAGGGGGAGTAGCCTTAATGAAAAACTGTTTTTT.

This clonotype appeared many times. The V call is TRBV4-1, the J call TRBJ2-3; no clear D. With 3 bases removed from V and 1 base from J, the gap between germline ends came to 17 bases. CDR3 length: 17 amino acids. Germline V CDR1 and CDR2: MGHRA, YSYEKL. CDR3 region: CASSQHLSGPRTDTQYF. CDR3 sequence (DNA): TGCGCCAGCAGCCAGCACCTCTCCGGGCCGCGCACAGATACGCAGTATTTT.

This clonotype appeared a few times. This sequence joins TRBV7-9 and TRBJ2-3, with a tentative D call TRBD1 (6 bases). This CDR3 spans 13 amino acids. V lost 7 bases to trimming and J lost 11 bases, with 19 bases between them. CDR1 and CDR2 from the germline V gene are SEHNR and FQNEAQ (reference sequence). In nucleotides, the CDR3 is TGTGCCAGCATCATAGGGGGAGTGAAGGGGCAGTATTTT. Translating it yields CASIIGGVKGQYF.

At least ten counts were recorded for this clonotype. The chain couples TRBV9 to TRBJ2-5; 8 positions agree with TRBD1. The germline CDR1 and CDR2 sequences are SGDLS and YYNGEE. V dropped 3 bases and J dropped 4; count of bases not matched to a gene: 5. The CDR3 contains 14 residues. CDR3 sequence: CASSASTGAETQYF. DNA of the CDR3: TGTGCCAGCAGCGCGTCGACAGGGGCAGAGACCCAGTACTTC. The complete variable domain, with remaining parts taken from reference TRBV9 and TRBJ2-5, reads DSGVTQTPKHLITATGQRVTLRCSPRSGDLSVYWYQQSLDQGLQFLIQYYNGEERAKGNILERFSAQQFPDLHSELNLSSLELGDSALYFCASSASTGAETQYFGPGTRLLVL.

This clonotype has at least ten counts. In DNA form, the CDR3 reads TGCAGTGCTAGAGTACTTGGGACAGGGCATGGGACTGAAGCTTTCTTT. It codes for CSARVLGTGHGTEAFF. The rearrangement joins TRBV20-1 to TRBJ1-1; 9 nucleotides align to TRBD1. Germline CDR1 reads DFQATT; CDR2 reads SNEGSKA (reference sequence). The length of the CDR3 is 16 residues. Losses at the gene ends were 1 base for V and 5 bases for J; bases not matched to a gene: 11.

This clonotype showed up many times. CDR3 in amino acids: CSASWGLANEQYF. The CDR3 DNA reads as TGCAGTGCTAGCTGGGGACTAGCAAACGAGCAGTACTTC. The chain joins TRBV20-1 to TRBJ2-7; 9 bases are a match to TRBD2. Germline loops: CDR1 DFQATT, CDR2 SNEGSKA (reference sequence). The junction had 5 bases not matched to a gene; V was cut back by 3 bases and J by 5 bases. The CDR3 contains 13 residues.

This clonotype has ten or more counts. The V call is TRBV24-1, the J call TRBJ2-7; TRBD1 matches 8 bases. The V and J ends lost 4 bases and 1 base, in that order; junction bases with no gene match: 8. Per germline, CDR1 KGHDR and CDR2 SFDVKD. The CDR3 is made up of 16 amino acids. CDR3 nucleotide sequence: TGTGCCACCAGTGAACCTGCCGGGACAGGTTCCTACGAGCAGTACTTC. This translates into CATSEPAGTGSYEQYF.

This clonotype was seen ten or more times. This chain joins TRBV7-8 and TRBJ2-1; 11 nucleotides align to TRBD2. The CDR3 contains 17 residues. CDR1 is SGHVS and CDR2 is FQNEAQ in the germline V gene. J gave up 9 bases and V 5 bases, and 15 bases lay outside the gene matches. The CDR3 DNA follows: TGTGCCAGCAGCGAGCCCAATAGCGGGGGGGCTTTTGGTGAGCAGTTCTTC. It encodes CASSEPNSGGAFGEQFF.

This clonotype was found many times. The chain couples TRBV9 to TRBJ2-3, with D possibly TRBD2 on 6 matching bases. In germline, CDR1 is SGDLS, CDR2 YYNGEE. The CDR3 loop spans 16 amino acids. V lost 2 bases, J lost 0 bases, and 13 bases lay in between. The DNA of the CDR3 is TGTGCCAGCAGCGTTCTAGGTAGCGGTAGCACAGATACGCAGTATTTT. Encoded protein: CASSVLGSGSTDTQYF.

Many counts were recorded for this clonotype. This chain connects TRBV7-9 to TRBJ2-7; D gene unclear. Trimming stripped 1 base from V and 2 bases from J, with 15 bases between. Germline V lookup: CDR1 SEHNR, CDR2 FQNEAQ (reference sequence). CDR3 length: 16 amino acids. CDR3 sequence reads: CASSLGGGGSTYEQYF. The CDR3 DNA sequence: TGTGCCAGCAGCTTAGGGGGTGGCGGCTCGACCTACGAGCAGTACTTC. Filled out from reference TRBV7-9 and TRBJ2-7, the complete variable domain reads DTGVSQNPRHKITKRGQNVTFRCDPISEHNRLYWYRQTLGQGPEFLTYFQNEAQLEKSRLLSDRFSAERPKGSFSTLEIQRTEQGDSAMYLCASSLGGGGSTYEQYFGPGTRLTVT.

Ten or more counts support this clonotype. The DNA of the CDR3 is TGCAGCACCCCGGGGAGGGGGGCCACTGAAGCTTTCTTT. This encodes CSTPGRGATEAFF. The gene calls are TRBV29-1 and TRBJ1-1; D perhaps matches TRBD1 (6 bases). From germline, CDR1 is SQVTM and CDR2 ANQGSEA. Trimming stripped 8 bases from V and 4 bases from J, with 17 bases between. There are 13 residues in the CDR3.